Shown below are 8 T cell receptor beta chains from a single sample sequenced in a study of blood T cell repertoires in COVID-19. The protocol was immunoSEQ multiplex PCR, while the TCRdb copy is restricted to in-frame clones and leaves out a portion. The sample includes about 150,000 clones, 90% seen only once; the top ten take approximately 0.5%. The material sequenced was peripheral blood. The receptors come from a man aged 50 to 59 with acute or convalescent COVID-19.

The chain is built from TRBV5-4 and TRBJ2-1; 8 nucleotides match TRBD2. The germline V gene encodes CDR1 SGHNT and CDR2 YYREEE (reference sequence). J lost 8 bases, V lost 3 bases, and 4 bases had no gene match. This CDR3 has 13 amino acids. Here the CDR3 reads CASSWVTSDEQFF. CDR3 DNA: TGTGCCAGCAGCTGGGTGACTAGCGATGAGCAGTTCTTC.

CDR3 DNA: TGTGCCAGCAGCCCTCGGGTAAGACAGGGATTGTGGAATGAGCAGTTCTTC. It encodes CASSPRVRQGLWNEQFF. This chain links TRBV7-9 with TRBJ2-1; 7 bases line up with TRBD1. The V and J ends lost 5 bases and 7 bases, in that order; junction bases with no gene match: 17. Germline CDR1 and CDR2: SEHNR and FQNEAQ (reference sequence). The CDR3 has 17 residues. The full variable domain, its missing parts supplied by reference TRBV7-9 and TRBJ2-1, is DTGVSQNPRHKITKRGQNVTFRCDPISEHNRLYWYRQTLGQGPEFLTYFQNEAQLEKSRLLSDRFSAERPKGSFSTLEIQRTEQGDSAMYLCASSPRVRQGLWNEQFFGPGTRLTVL.

V usage is TRBV10-3 and J usage is TRBJ2-1; TRBD2 matches 9 bases. This CDR3 has 15 residues. V shed 6 bases, J shed 9 bases, and the junction held 12 bases outside the gene matches. Germline V gene data show CDR1 as ENHRY and CDR2 as SYGVKD. DNA of the CDR3: TGTGCCATCAGAGGGGCGGCGGGGGGGTCCTCTGAGCAGTTCTTC. Residues: CAIRGAAGGSSEQFF.

This chain joins TRBV9 and TRBJ2-3; weak D call: TRBD1 (5 bases). CDR1 and CDR2 (germline): SGDLS, YYNGEE. V was trimmed by 4 bases and J by 1 base, leaving 13 bases between them. The CDR3 is 15 residues long. The CDR3 loop is CASSWATEGTDTQYF. The CDR3 coding sequence is TGTGCCAGCAGCTGGGCGACAGAGGGCACAGATACGCAGTATTTT. The full variable domain, its missing parts supplied by reference TRBV9 and TRBJ2-3, is DSGVTQTPKHLITATGQRVTLRCSPRSGDLSVYWYQQSLDQGLQFLIQYYNGEERAKGNILERFSAQQFPDLHSELNLSSLELGDSALYFCASSWATEGTDTQYFGPGTRLTVL.

The rearrangement links TRBV4-2 to TRBJ1-4, with D maybe TRBD1 (6 bases). Trimming shortened V by 0 bases and J by 8 bases, and 16 bases separated the two germline ends. The CDR3 length is 16 residues. From germline, CDR1 is LGHNA and CDR2 YNFKEQ. The CDR3 loop is CASSQDGSGVGEKLFF. For the CDR3, the DNA is TGTGCCAGCAGCCAAGATGGGTCAGGGGTTGGGGAAAAACTGTTTTTT.

This chain uses TRBV9 with TRBJ2-1; tentatively, D is TRBD2 (7 bases). The germline V and J ends were trimmed by 3 bases and 4 bases, with 20 bases remaining between them. This CDR3 has 17 amino acids. CDR1 is SGDLS and CDR2 is YYNGEE in the germline V gene. Written as DNA, the CDR3 is TGTGCCAGCAGCGCCGGGGGCCGGCTAGCGGTATACAATGAGCAGTTCTTC. This translates into CASSAGGRLAVYNEQFF.

J is TRBJ1-2 and V is TRBV7-8, with D tentatively TRBD1 (5 bases). Germline lookup yields CDR1 SGHVS and CDR2 FQNEAQ. This CDR3 has 17 amino acids. V was pared by 5 bases and J by 4 bases, with 23 bases between. As DNA, the CDR3 is TGTGCCAGCAGCCTAAGAAGTCCCCAGGGAAGACGCTATGGCTACACCTTC. Protein sequence: CASSLRSPQGRRYGYTF.

The chain is built from TRBV10-3 and TRBJ1-3, with TRBD1 matching over 9 bases. V lost 4 bases and J lost 4; bases outside the gene matches: 8. The CDR3 covers 16 residues. Per germline, CDR1 ENHRY and CDR2 SYGVKD. The CDR3: CAISVPGTGRGNTIYF. For the CDR3, the DNA is TGTGCCATCAGTGTGCCCGGGACAGGGCGAGGAAACACCATATATTTT.